Shown below are 20 T cell receptor beta chains from a single sample sequenced in a study of cytomegalovirus exposure and HLA in healthy donors. The PCR ran on 60 Vbeta and 13 Jbeta primers. Only in-frame clones appear in the TCRdb table, and some are missing; sequencing was by immunoSEQ multiplex PCR. The data contain 160,000 or so clones, around 73% of them singletons. Input material: PBMCs. The origin of the receptors is a male donor in good health and CMV-seronegative.

This chain joins TRBV2 and TRBJ2-7; no firm D call. Trimming took 6 bases from V and 0 from J, leaving 3 bases between them. Germline V CDR1 and CDR2: SNHLY, FYNNEI. CDR3 length equals 11 residues. As DNA, the CDR3 is TGTGCCAGCAGGAGCTCCTACGAGCAGTACTTC. Translated, it gives CASRSSYEQYF.

V and J are TRBV19 and TRBJ1-5, with D perhaps matching TRBD1 (5 bases). The length of the CDR3 is 18 residues. Trimming took 5 bases from V and 0 from J, leaving 20 bases between them. Germline CDR1 reads LNHDA; CDR2 reads SQIVND (reference sequence). CDR3: CASSFRRVPNYSNQPQHF. The CDR3 DNA reads TGTGCCAGTAGTTTTCGCAGGGTACCCAACTATAGCAATCAGCCCCAGCATTTT.

This sequence joins TRBV7-2 and TRBJ2-7; 7 bases map to TRBD1. Germline loops: CDR1 SGHTA, CDR2 FQGNSA. Trimming removed 3 bases from V and 2 bases from J; junction bases left unmatched: 7. The CDR3 has 15 residues. CDR3 region: CASSLASTGPYEQYF. The DNA of the CDR3 is TGTGCCAGCAGCTTGGCCTCGACAGGGCCCTACGAGCAGTACTTC.

J is TRBJ2-3 and V is TRBV28; 10 bases are a match to TRBD2. The CDR3 runs to 15 residues. V trimming: 7 bases; J trimming: 4 bases; junction bases outside the gene matches: 8. Germline CDR1 is MDHEN and CDR2 is SYDVKM. CDR3 sequence: CASKWALAGADTQYF. Written as DNA, the CDR3 is TGTGCCAGCAAATGGGCGCTAGCGGGAGCAGATACGCAGTATTTT.

V and J are TRBV19 and TRBJ1-2; 11 nucleotides line up with TRBD1. The CDR3 extends over 13 amino acids. With 10 bases clipped from V and 8 bases from J, the junction kept 9 bases outside the gene matches. The germline V gene has CDR1 LNHDA and CDR2 SQIVND (reference sequence). The CDR3 loop reads CAKRGQGAKGYTF. DNA for the CDR3: TGTGCCAAACGAGGACAGGGGGCGAAGGGCTACACCTTC.

This clone was observed a single time. The chain employs TRBV5-1 and TRBJ2-7, with 15 nucleotides matching TRBD2. With V trimmed by 3 bases and J by 7 bases, 11 bases remained unmatched. Germline values: CDR1 SGHRS, CDR2 YFSETQ. The CDR3 sequence is 17 residues long. The CDR3 spells CASSYGLAGGPPREQYF. The CDR3 coding sequence is TGCGCCAGCAGCTATGGACTAGCGGGAGGGCCTCCGAGGGAGCAGTACTTC.

The chain has TRBV6-5 and TRBJ2-3; 7 bases map to TRBD1. With 4 bases clipped from V and 10 bases from J, the junction kept 2 bases outside the gene matches. The CDR3 sequence is 11 residues long. Looked up from germline, CDR1 is MNHEY and CDR2 is SVGAGI. The CDR3, as DNA: TGTGCCAGCAGTTCAGGGGGAGCGCAGTATTTT. This encodes CASSSGGAQYF.

This clone appeared a few times. This chain joins TRBV4-3 and TRBJ2-1, with 8 bases that match TRBD2. This CDR3 comprises 16 residues. The V gene's germline CDR1 is LGHNA and CDR2 YSLEER. Trimming at V came to 0 bases and at J to 6 bases, leaving 7 bases not matched to a gene. CDR3 coding DNA: TGCGCCAGCAGCCAAGATCCAGCGGGAGTAACCAATGAGCAGTTCTTC. This sequence encodes CASSQDPAGVTNEQFF.

The V gene is TRBV27, the J gene TRBJ2-7; D may be TRBD2 (6 bases). The germline gives CDR1 MNHEY, CDR2 SMNVEV (reference sequence). V lost 4 bases to trimming and J lost 0 bases, with 13 bases between them. This CDR3 is built from 15 residues. The DNA of the CDR3 is TGTGCCAGCAGTTCCTCGGGGACTTTCTCCTACGAGCAGTACTTC. Translating gives CASSSSGTFSYEQYF.

V and J are TRBV5-4 and TRBJ2-3; TRBD2 agrees at 7 bases. Trimming cost V 4 bases and J 0 bases; bases outside gene matches: 11. The germline CDR1 and CDR2 sequences are SGHNT and YYREEE (reference sequence). The CDR3 runs 17 residues. CDR3 in amino acids: CASSLGGGGESTDTQYF. For the CDR3, the DNA is TGTGCCAGCAGCCTCGGCGGGGGAGGCGAAAGCACAGATACGCAGTATTTT.

The V call is TRBV2, the J call TRBJ1-2; D unresolved. The CDR3 sequence is 14 residues long. Germline CDR1 and CDR2: SNHLY and FYNNEI. Trimming took off 1 base at V and 6 bases at J, with 12 bases between the two ends. For the CDR3, the DNA is TGTGCCAGCAGTGAAGAATCAGGTTTTAATGGCTACACCTTC. The encoded protein is CASSEESGFNGYTF.

This chain links TRBV7-9 with TRBJ2-4; D remains ambiguous. The CDR3 runs 12 residues. V lost 1 base, J lost 6 bases, and 4 bases lay in between. Germline lookup yields CDR1 SEHNR and CDR2 FQNEAQ (reference sequence). The chain's CDR3 is CASSLVSNIQYF. The CDR3, as DNA: TGTGCCAGCAGCTTAGTATCAAACATTCAGTACTTC.

The chain combines TRBV11-2 with TRBJ2-1, with 14 bases aligning to TRBD2. The CDR3 is made up of 19 amino acids. With V trimmed by 3 bases and J by 1 base, 8 bases remained unmatched. Germline V lookup: CDR1 SGHAT, CDR2 FQNNGV. This CDR3 reads CASSLGGLAGEGSYNEQFF. As DNA, the CDR3 is TGTGCCAGCAGCTTGGGGGGACTAGCGGGAGAGGGGTCCTACAATGAGCAGTTCTTC.

In the case of this clone: One end of the junction is discordant with germline, which a read error may explain. The genes are TRBV10-3 and TRBJ1-2, with unresolved D. This CDR3 region has 11 residues. Germline CDR1 reads ENHRY; CDR2 reads SYGVKD. The CDR3 nucleotides read TGTGCCGCGGGTCAGACTAATGGCTACGCCTTC. Translation gives CAAGQTNGYAF.

The chain has TRBV7-9 and TRBJ1-5; D is ambiguous. The CDR3 sequence is 14 residues long. The V end was cut by 1 base, the J end by 7 bases, with 11 bases between. The germline gives CDR1 SEHNR, CDR2 FQNEAQ (reference sequence). The CDR3 bases are TGTGCCAGCAGCTTAGGAGGTCTTGGCCAGCCCCAGCATTTT. This codes for CASSLGGLGQPQHF. Combining the CDR3 with reference TRBV7-9 and TRBJ1-5 gives the whole variable domain DTGVSQNPRHKITKRGQNVTFRCDPISEHNRLYWYRQTLGQGPEFLTYFQNEAQLEKSRLLSDRFSAERPKGSFSTLEIQRTEQGDSAMYLCASSLGGLGQPQHFGDGTRLSIL.

This CDR3 reads CASSGRGDPYEQYF. In DNA, the CDR3 is TGCGCCAGCAGTGGTCGCGGGGACCCATACGAGCAGTACTTC. The V and J genes are TRBV10-1 and TRBJ2-7; D possibly corresponds to TRBD2 (6 bases). Trimming pared 4 bases from V and 4 bases from J, leaving 14 bases between. Germline CDR1 and CDR2: WNHNN and SYGVQD (reference sequence). There are 14 residues in the CDR3.

The chain joins TRBV19 to TRBJ2-5, with D possibly matching TRBD2 (6 bases). The length of the CDR3 is 13 residues. CDR1 is LNHDA, CDR2 SQIVND, per germline (reference sequence). V shed 5 bases and J shed 5 bases, with 12 bases lying between them. This chain's CDR3 is CASSSGVLETQYF. Written as DNA, the CDR3 is TGTGCCAGTAGTTCGGGAGTGCTGGAGACCCAGTACTTC.

This clone was picked up a small number of times. The CDR3 region is CASSLRNTEAFF. The DNA of the CDR3 is TGTGCCAGCAGCCTTAGAAACACTGAAGCTTTCTTT. The chain recombines TRBV13 with TRBJ1-1; D is unclear. Germline assignment: CDR1 PRHDT and CDR2 FYEKMQ (reference sequence). This CDR3 spans 12 amino acids. Trimming took 5 bases from V and 2 from J, leaving 6 bases between them.

The J gene is TRBJ1-3, the V gene TRBV14, with D perhaps TRBD1 (6 bases). The V end was cut by 4 bases, the J end by 3 bases, with 13 bases between. Germline assignment: CDR1 SGHDN and CDR2 FVKESK. The CDR3 loop spans 15 amino acids. CDR3 bases: TGTGCCAGCAGCCGATTACAGGGATATGGAAACACCATATATTTT. This gives the protein CASSRLQGYGNTIYF. Full variable domain (outside the CDR3, taken from reference TRBV14 and TRBJ1-3): EAGVTQFPSHSVIEKGQTVTLRCDPISGHDNLYWYRRVMGKEIKFLLHFVKESKQDESGMPNNRFLAERTGGTYSTLKVQPAELEDSGVYFCASSRLQGYGNTIYFGEGSWLTVV.

This rearrangement joins TRBV10-3 to TRBJ2-3; 8 nucleotides line up with TRBD1. The V gene's germline CDR1 is ENHRY and CDR2 SYGVKD. J was trimmed by 3 bases and V by 4 bases; bases with no gene match: 0. The CDR3 covers 13 residues. CDR3 coding DNA: TGTGCCATCAGTGGGGACAGGACAGATACGCAGTATTTT. Protein: CAISGDRTDTQYF.